This T cell receptor (beta chain) stems from a study of cytomegalovirus exposure and HLA in healthy donors. Comment on this clone: As yet, its antigen is unknown.

Findings and limits, study-wide: Later genetic work tied a missense DCLRE1C variant to beta-chain V and J trimming.

Trimming cost V 5 bases and J 1 base, with 8 bases left between them. Per the germline V gene, CDR1 is ENHRY and CDR2 is SYGVKD. The CDR3 has 13 amino acids. A multiplex PCR was run with 60 Vbeta primers and 13 Jbeta primers. The assay was immunoSEQ multiplex PCR, and TCRdb's table has in-frame clones only and misses some. The table lists about 270,000 clones, about 66% of them singletons. Sequencing used PBMCs. This receptor was obtained from a female donor in good health and CMV-seronegative. The rearrangement joins TRBV10-3 to TRBJ2-5; a possible D gene is TRBD1 (5 bases). The CDR3 sequence is CAISFGAQETQYF. For the CDR3, the DNA is TGTGCCATCAGTTTTGGGGCCCAAGAGACCCAGTACTTC.